This TCR beta chain was obtained from a study of T cell repertoires in cytomegalovirus infection. Turning to the study itself: It was the public TCR beta signatures that indicated both CMV infection and matching HLA type. The study's findings and limits: The ex vivo response was dominated by HLA-C-restricted CMV-specific TCR beta clonotypes.

TCRdb re-called the reads with MiXCR, one entry per CDR3 protein. The sample carries some 320,000 distinct CDR3 sequences, more than 8% recorded once. Trimming took off 5 bases at V and 2 bases at J, with 16 bases between the two ends. This CDR3 is built from 16 residues. Germline-derived CDR1 and CDR2 are SEHNR and FQNEAQ (reference sequence). In its sample, this clonotype was seen many times. Its antigen is unknown. Sequencing used PBMCs. This TCR came from a human donor in good health (CMV status not recorded). Some clones in this sample may be carry-over from other donors' samples. The V gene is TRBV7-9, the J gene TRBJ1-5, with D possibly matching TRBD1 (5 bases). The DNA for the CDR3 is TGTGCCAGCAGCCCCACGGGACCTGCGGGCAATCAGCCCCAGCATTTT. It is translated as CASSPTGPAGNQPQHF.